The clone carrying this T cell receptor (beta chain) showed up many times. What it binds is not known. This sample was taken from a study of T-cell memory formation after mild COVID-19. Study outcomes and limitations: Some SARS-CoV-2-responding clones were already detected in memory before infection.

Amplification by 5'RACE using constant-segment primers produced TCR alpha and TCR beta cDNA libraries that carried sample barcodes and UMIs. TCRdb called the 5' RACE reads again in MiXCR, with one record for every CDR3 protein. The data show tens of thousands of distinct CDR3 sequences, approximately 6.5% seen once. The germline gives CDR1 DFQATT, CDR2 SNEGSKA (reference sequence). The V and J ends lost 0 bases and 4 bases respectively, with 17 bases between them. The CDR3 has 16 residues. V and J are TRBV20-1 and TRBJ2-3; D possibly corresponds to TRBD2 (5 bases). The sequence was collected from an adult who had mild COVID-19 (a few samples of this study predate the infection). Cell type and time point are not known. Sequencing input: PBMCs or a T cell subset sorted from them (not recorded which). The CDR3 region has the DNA TGCAGTGCTAGAGATGGTCTAGCCGCTGTTGCAGATACGCAGTATTTT. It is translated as CSARDGLAAVADTQYF.